This T cell receptor beta chain was captured in a study of cytomegalovirus exposure and HLA in healthy donors. The CDR3 consists of 14 residues. V lost 1 base to trimming and J lost 5 bases, with 11 bases between them. From germline, CDR1 is MDHEN and CDR2 SYDVKM. PCR used 60 Vbeta primers and 13 Jbeta primers. Only in-frame clones appear in the TCRdb table, and some are missing; sequencing was by immunoSEQ multiplex PCR. The sample records tens of thousands of clones, approximately 70% being singletons. This clone was detected only once. The receptor comes from a man in his fifties in good health and CMV-seronegative. Sequences were obtained from PBMCs. The rearrangement uses TRBV28 and TRBJ1-2; D is perhaps TRBD1 (5 bases). In DNA form, the CDR3 reads TGTGCCAGCAGTTTATCCAGGGTTCAGTATGGCTACACCTTC. Translating it yields CASSLSRVQYGYTF.